This T cell receptor (beta chain) derives from a study of siplizumab effects on memory and regulatory T cells. Study findings and constraints: Alloreactive CD4+ clones that could be mapped were on average about 70% Treg-derived with siplizumab, against over 25% in controls.

This CDR3 is built from 11 residues. As to this clone: As yet, its antigen is unknown.

The repertoire was sequenced with immunoSEQ multiplex PCR; TCRdb's copy has only in-frame clones and lacks some. Counted here are some 100,000 clones, around 94% occurring once; the ten biggest clones make up around 1.5%. The V and J genes are TRBV21-1 and TRBJ2-7; the table gives TRBD1 as D, unverified against the DNA. TRBV21-1 is annotated as a pseudogene. The TCR sequence derives from a human donor in good health. Sequencing used non-Treg CD4+ T cells sorted from blood. The CDR3 region is CASSGAYEQYF. CDR3 sequence (DNA): TGTGCCAGCTCAGGGGCCTACGAGCAGTACTTC.